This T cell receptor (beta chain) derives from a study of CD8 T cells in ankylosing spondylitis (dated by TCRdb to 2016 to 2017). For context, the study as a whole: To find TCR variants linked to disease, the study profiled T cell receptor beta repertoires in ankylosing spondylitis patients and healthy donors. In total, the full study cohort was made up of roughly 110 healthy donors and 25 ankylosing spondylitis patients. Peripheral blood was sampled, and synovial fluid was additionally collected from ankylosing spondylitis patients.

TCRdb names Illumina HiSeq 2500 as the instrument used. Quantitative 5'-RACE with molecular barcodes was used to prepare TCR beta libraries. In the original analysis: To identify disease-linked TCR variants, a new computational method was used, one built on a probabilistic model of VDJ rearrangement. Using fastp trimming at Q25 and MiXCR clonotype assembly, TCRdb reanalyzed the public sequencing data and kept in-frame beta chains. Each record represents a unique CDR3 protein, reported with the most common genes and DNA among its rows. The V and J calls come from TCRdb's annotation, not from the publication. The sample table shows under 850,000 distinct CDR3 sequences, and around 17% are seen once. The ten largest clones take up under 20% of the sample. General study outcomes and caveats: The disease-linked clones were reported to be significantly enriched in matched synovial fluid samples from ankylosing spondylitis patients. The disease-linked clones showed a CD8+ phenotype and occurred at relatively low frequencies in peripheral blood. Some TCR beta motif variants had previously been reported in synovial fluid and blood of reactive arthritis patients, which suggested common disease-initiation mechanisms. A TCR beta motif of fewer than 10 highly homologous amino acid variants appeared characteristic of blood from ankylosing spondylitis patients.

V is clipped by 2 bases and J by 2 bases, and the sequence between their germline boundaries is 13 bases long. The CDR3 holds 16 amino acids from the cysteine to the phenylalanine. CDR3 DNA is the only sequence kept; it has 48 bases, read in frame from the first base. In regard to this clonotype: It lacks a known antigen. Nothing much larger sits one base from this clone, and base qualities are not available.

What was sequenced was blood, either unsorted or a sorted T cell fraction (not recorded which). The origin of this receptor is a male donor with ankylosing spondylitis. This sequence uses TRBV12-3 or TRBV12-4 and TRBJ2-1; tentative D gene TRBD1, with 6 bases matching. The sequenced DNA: TGTGCCAGCAGTTTAACCCCACAGGGTCCCTACAATGAGCAGTTCTTC. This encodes CASSLTPQGPYNEQFF.